This is a list of T cell receptor beta chains from one sample in a study of chemoradiotherapy in HPV16-positive cancers. Clones were sequenced by immunoSEQ multiplex PCR, and TCRdb holds only the in-frame ones, with some missing. The table includes roughly 300 clones, about 90% detected once. Sequenced here: tumor tissue, sampled from a patient who underwent chemoradiotherapy. Receptor source: a human donor with HPV-associated anogenital cancer. Both conserved end residues are part of each CDR3. The order of the fields is CDR3 length, V gene, J gene, clone size, D gene, CDR3 protein, CDR3 DNA. A D gene is named only where the DNA matches it firmly. The size of a clone is reported for some rows only, either as once, few or many, or as a class for expanded clones.

CDR3 length: 13; V gene: TRBV7-2; J gene: TRBJ1-4; clone size: .; D gene: .; CDR3 protein: CASSSGNGEKLFF; CDR3 DNA: TGTGCCAGCAGCTCAGGGAACGGTGAAAAACTGTTTTTT
CDR3 length: 16; V gene: TRBV7-9; J gene: TRBJ1-2; clone size: .; D gene: .; CDR3 protein: CASSLQGFAQHYGYTF; CDR3 DNA: TGTGCCAGCAGCTTGCAGGGGTTTGCCCAACACTATGGCTACACCTTC
CDR3 length: 13; V gene: TRBV29-1; J gene: TRBJ1-2; clone size: few; D gene: TRBD1; CDR3 protein: CSVERQGNYGYTF; CDR3 DNA: TGCAGCGTTGAAAGACAGGGGAACTATGGCTACACCTTC
CDR3 length: 16; V gene: TRBV7-6; J gene: TRBJ2-3; clone size: .; D gene: .; CDR3 protein: CASSLGTGRGTDTQYF; CDR3 DNA: TGTGCCAGCAGCTTAGGGACAGGGAGGGGCACAGATACGCAGTATTTT
CDR3 length: 17; V gene: TRBV28; J gene: TRBJ2-7; clone size: .; D gene: .; CDR3 protein: CASSRPMTGSRSYEQYF; CDR3 DNA: TGTGCCAGCAGTCGGCCCATGACAGGTTCCCGCTCCTACGAGCAGTACTTC
CDR3 length: 15; V gene: TRBV9; J gene: TRBJ1-2; clone size: .; D gene: TRBD1; CDR3 protein: CASSADRGLNYGYTF; CDR3 DNA: TGTGCCAGCAGCGCCGACAGGGGGCTGAACTATGGCTACACCTTC